Here is one T cell receptor (beta chain) with its context. Its antigen is unidentified. It was with unique molecular identifiers that the TCRbeta library was prepared. TCRdb recomputed calls from the PCR reads with MiXCR, one row per CDR3 protein. This sample yields approximately 800,000 distinct CDR3 sequences, of which 15% to 20% are seen a single time; around 4.5% belongs to the top ten. The CDR3 covers 14 residues. Between the trimmed V and J ends, which lost 5 bases and 2 bases, there was a span of 9 bases. Germline-derived CDR1 and CDR2 are KGHDR and SFDVKD. The sample comes from a study of T-cell reconstitution after alpha-beta-depleted transplantation in children. Broader study findings: At around two months after transplant, the alpha-beta T cells were reportedly derived from several hundred expanded clones that came from non-depleted graft cells. A year had passed since transplant, and T-cell counts and diversity by then came mostly from newly produced T cells.

This clonotype was sampled from a male patient between 10 and 17 years old who had a stem cell transplant for acute lymphoblastic leukemia, so the T cells may come from the graft donor. This specimen consisted of PBMCs, mostly from graft donor cells, obtained 360 days after TCRalphabeta/CD19-depleted stem cell transplant. V and J are TRBV24-1 and TRBJ2-1; D not resolved. CDR3 loop: CATSAGLPYNEQFF. The CDR3 nucleotides are TGTGCCACCAGTGCCGGATTACCCTACAATGAGCAGTTCTTC.